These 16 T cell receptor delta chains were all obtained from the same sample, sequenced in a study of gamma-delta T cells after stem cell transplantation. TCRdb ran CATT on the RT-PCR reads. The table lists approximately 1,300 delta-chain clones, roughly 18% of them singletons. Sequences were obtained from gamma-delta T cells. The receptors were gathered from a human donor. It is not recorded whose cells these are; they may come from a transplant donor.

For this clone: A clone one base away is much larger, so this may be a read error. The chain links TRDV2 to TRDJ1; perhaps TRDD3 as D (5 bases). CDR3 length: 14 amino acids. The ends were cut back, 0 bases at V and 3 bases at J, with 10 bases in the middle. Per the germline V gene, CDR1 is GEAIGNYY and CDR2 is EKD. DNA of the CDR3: TGTGCCTGTGACACCGTGGGGAACCCCGATAAACTCATCTTT. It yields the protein CACDTVGNPDKLIF.

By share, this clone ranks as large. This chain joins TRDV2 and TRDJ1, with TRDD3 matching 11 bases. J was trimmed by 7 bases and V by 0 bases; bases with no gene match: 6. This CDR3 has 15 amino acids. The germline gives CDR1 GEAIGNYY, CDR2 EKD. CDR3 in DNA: TGTGCCTGTGACACCGTGGGGGATACGCGAAGTAAACTCATCTTT. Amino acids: CACDTVGDTRSKLIF.

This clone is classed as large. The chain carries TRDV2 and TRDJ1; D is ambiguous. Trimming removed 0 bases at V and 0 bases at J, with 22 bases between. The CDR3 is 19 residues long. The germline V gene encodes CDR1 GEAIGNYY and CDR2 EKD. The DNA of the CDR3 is TGTGCCTGTGACACCAGCGGATTCGGCCGGCCAGAGTACACCGATAAACTCATCTTT. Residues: CACDTSGFGRPEYTDKLIF.

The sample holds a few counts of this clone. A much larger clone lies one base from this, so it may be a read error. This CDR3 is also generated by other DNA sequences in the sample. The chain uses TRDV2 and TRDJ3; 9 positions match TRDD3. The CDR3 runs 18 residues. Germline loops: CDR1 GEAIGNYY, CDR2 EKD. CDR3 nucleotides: TGTGCCTGTGACAATACTGGGGGACTCTCCTGGGACACCCGACAAATGTTTTTC. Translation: CACDNTGGLSWDTRQMFF.

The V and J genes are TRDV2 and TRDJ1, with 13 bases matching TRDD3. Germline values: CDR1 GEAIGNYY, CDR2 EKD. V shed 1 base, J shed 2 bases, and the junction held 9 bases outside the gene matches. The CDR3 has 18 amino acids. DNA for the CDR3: TGTGCCTGTGACACGATCACTGGGGGATACGCGGGAACCGATAAACTCATCTTT. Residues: CACDTITGGYAGTDKLIF.

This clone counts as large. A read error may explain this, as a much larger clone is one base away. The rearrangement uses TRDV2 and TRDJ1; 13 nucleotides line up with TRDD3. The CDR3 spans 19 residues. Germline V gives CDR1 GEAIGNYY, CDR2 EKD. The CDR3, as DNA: TGTGCCTGTGACTCTCTACTGGGGGATACGCAGGGGATGGCCGATAACCTCATCTTT. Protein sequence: CACDSLLGDTQGMADNLIF.

CDR3 region: CACDAIPTETGGPRPYTDKLIF. CDR3 sequence (DNA): TGTGCCTGTGACGCCATTCCTACGGAGACTGGGGGACCCCGCCCGTACACCGATAAACTCATCTTT. V gene TRDV2 combines with J gene TRDJ1; 9 positions match TRDD3. Germline V lookup: CDR1 GEAIGNYY, CDR2 EKD. This CDR3 is 22 amino acids long. V lost 3 bases and J lost 0; bases outside the gene matches: 25.

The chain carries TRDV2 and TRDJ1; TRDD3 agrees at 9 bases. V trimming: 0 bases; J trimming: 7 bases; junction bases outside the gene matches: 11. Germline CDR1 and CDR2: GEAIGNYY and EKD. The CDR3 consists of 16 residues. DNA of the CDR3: TGTGCCTGTGACACCGTGACCGTGGGGGATAAAGGTAAACTCATCTTT. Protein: CACDTVTVGDKGKLIF.

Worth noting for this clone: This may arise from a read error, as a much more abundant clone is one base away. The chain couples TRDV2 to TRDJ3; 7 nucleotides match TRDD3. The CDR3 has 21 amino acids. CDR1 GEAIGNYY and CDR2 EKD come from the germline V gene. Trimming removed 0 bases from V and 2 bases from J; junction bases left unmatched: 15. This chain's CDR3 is CACDTVDNLVDTAWDTRQMFF. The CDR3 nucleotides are TGTGCCTGTGACACCGTAGATAATCTGGTGGATACGGCCTGGGACACCCGACAGATGTTTTTC.

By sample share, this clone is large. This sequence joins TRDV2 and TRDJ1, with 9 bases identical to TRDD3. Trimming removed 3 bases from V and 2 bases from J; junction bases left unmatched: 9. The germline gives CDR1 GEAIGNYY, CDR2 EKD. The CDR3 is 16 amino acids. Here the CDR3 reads CACDSLGDTQTDKLIF. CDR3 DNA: TGTGCCTGTGACTCCTTAGGGGATACGCAAACCGATAAACTCATCTTT.

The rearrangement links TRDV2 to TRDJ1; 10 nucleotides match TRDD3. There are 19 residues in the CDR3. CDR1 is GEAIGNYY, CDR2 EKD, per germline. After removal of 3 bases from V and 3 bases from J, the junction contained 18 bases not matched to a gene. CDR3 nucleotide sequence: TGTGCCTGTGACTCTAGAAGGGGGGATACGCAGGGGATGGCCGATAAACTCATCTTT. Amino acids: CACDSRRGDTQGMADKLIF.

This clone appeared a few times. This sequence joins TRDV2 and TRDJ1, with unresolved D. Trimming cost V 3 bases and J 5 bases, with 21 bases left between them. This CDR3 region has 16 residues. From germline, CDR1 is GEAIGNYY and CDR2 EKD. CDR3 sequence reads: CACDRLPPPDADKLIF. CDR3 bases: TGTGCCTGTGACCGACTGCCTCCTCCGGATGCGGATAAACTCATCTTT.

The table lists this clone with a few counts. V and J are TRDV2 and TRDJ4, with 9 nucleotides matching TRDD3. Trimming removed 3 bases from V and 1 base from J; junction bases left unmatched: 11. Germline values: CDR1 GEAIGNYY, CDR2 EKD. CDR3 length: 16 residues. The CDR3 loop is CACDSMGDSPVRPLIF. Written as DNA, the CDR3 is TGTGCCTGTGACTCCATGGGGGATAGTCCCGTCAGACCCCTGATCTTT.

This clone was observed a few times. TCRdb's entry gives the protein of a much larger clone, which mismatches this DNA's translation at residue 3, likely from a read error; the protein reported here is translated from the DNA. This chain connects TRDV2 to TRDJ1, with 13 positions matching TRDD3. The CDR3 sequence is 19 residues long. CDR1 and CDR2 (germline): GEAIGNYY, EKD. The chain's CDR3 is CAFDSLLGDTQGMADKLIF. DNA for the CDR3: TGTGCCTTTGACTCTCTACTGGGGGATACGCAGGGGATGGCCGATAAACTCATCTTT.

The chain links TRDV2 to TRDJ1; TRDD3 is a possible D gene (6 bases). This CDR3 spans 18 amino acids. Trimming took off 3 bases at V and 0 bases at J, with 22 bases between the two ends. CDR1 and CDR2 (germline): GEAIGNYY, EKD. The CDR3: CACDDLVMGAVYTDKLIF. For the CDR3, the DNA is TGTGCCTGTGACGACCTGGTAATGGGGGCCGTGTACACCGATAAACTCATCTTT.

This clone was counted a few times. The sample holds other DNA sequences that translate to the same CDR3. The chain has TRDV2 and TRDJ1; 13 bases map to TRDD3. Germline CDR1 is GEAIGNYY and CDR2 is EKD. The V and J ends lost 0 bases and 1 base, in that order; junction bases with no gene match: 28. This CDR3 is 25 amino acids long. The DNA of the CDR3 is TGTGCCTGTGACACCTTAATCTCCCCGGCCTTAACTGGGGGATACGCTCGACTCCTCACCGATAAACTCATCTTT. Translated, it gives CACDTLISPALTGGYARLLTDKLIF.